This T cell receptor beta chain was captured in a study of post-analysis software for immune sequencing data. Study conclusions and caveats: Relative to controls, patients had 4 or 5 TRBV segments at higher frequency, with TRBV5-6, TRBV5-1 and TRBV20-1 among these. Strong co-clustering by F measure was evident for samples that had been prepared in the same batch. Controls' normalized Chao1 diversity significantly exceeded that of multiple sclerosis patients.

Trimming cost V 3 bases and J 2 bases, with 11 bases left between them. The CDR3 loop spans 14 amino acids. Looked up from germline, CDR1 is SGHTA and CDR2 is FQGNSA. The authors incorporated unique molecular identifiers into the TCR beta cDNA libraries. T cells numbering roughly 0.9 to 10 million yielded cDNA molecules that totaled around 500,000. In TCRdb, the PCR reads were re-called with MiXCR into one record per CDR3 protein. Of 350,000 to 500,000 distinct CDR3 sequences listed, roughly 38% are singletons. This clonotype was recorded many times. Its antigen is still unknown. The V and J genes are TRBV7-2 and TRBJ2-7, with D perhaps matching TRBD1 (6 bases). Sequencing used blood. The source of this sequence is a girl aged 2-9 years with multiple sclerosis. CDR3 DNA: TGTGCCAGCAGCTTTGCAGGGGCCCCCTACGAGCAGTACTTC. The encoded protein is CASSFAGAPYEQYF.